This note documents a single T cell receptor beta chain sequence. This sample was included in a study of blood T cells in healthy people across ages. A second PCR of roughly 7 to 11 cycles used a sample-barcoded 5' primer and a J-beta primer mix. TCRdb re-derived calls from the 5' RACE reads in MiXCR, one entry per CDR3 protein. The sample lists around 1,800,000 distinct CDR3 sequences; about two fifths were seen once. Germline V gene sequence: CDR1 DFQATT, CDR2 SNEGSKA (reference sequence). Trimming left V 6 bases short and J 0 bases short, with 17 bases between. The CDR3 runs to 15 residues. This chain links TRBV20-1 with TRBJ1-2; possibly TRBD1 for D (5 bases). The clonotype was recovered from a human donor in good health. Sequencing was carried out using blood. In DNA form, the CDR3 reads TGCAGTGCGAGTACCGGGACGGGACCTAACTATGGCTACACCTTC. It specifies CSASTGTGPNYGYTF.